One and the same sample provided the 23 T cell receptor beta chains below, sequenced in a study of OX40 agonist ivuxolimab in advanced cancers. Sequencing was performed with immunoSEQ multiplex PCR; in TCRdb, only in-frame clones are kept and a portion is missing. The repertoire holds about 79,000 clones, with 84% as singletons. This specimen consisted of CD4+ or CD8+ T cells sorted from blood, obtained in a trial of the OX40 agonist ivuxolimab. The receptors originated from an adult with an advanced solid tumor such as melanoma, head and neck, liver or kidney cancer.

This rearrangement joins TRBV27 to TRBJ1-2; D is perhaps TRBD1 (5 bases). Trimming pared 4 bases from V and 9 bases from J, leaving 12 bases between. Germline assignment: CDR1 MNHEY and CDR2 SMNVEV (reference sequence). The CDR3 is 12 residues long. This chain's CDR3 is CASSSQGRSYTF. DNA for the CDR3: TGTGCCAGCAGTTCTCAGGGCAGGAGCTACACCTTC.

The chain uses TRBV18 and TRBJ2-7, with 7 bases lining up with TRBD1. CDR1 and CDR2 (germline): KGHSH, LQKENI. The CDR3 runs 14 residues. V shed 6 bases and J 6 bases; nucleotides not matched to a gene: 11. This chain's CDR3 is CASSEDRNGVEQYF. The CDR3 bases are TGTGCCAGCTCTGAGGACAGGAACGGCGTCGAGCAGTACTTC.

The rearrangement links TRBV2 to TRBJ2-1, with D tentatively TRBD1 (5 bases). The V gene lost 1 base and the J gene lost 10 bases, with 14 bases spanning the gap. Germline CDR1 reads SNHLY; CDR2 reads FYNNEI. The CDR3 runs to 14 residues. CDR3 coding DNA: TGTGCCAGCAGTGAAGGGTGGGCAGGGTACGAGCAGTTCTTC. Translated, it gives CASSEGWAGYEQFF.

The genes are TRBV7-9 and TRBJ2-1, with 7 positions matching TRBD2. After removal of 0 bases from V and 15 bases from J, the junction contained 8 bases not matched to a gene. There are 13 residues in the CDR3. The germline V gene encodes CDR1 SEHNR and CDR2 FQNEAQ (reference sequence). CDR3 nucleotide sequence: TGTGCCAGCAGCTTAGCGCGGGCTAGCGGTCGGTTCTTC. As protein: CASSLARASGRFF.

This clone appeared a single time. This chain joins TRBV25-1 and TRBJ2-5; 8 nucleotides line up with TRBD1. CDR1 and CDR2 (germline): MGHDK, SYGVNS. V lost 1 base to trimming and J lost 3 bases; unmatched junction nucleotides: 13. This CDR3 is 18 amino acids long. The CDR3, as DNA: TGTGCCAGCAGTGAATTGGTTCTTGGACAGGGACCCAAAGAGACCCAGTACTTC. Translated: CASSELVLGQGPKETQYF.

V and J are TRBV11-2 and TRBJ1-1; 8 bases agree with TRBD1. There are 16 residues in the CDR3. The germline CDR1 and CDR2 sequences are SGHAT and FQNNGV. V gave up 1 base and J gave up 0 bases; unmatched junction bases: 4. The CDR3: CASSLGTGSMNTEAFF. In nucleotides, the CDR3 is TGTGCCAGCAGCTTAGGGACAGGGTCAATGAACACTGAAGCTTTCTTT.

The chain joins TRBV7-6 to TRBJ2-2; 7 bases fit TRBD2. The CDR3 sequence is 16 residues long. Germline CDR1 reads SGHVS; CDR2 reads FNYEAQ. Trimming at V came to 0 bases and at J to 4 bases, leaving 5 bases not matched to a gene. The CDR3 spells CASSLAGGKLTGELFF. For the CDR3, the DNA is TGTGCCAGCAGCTTAGCGGGAGGGAAGCTCACCGGGGAGCTGTTTTTT. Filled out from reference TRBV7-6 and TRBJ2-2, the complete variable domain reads GAGVSQSPRYKVTKRGQDVALRCDPISGHVSLYWYRQALGQGPEFLTYFNYEAQQDKSGLPNDRFSAERPEGSISTLTIQRTEQRDSAMYRCASSLAGGKLTGELFFGEGSRLTVL.

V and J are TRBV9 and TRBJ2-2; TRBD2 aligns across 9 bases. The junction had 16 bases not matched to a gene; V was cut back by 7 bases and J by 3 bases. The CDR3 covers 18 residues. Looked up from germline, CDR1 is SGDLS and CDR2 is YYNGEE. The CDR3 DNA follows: TGTGCCAGCTGCCAGGATGGCGGGAGGGCCCTCGACACCGGGGAGCTGTTTTTT. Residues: CASCQDGGRALDTGELFF.

In nucleotides, the CDR3 is TGTGCCAGCAGTAGCGGGAGCGGGGGCGGGGAGCTGTTTTTT. As protein: CASSSGSGGGELFF. The V gene is TRBV6-6, the J gene TRBJ2-2, with 8 bases lining up with TRBD2. V shed 5 bases and J 7 bases; nucleotides not matched to a gene: 6. The germline gives CDR1 MNHNY, CDR2 SVGAGI (reference sequence). CDR3 size: 14 residues.

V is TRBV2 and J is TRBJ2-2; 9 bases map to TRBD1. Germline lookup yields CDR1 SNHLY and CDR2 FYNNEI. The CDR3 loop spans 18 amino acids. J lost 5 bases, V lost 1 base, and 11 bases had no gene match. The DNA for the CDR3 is TGTGCCAGCAGTGAAGTTTTACCGGGACAGGGATATACCGGGGAGCTGTTTTTT. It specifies CASSEVLPGQGYTGELFF.

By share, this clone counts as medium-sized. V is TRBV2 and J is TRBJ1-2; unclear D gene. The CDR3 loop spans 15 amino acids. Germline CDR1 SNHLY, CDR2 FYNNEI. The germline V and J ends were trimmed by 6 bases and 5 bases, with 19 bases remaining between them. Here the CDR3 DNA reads TGTGCCAGCAGCCTTTCAGTCGGGAGGTGGTATGGCTACACCTTC. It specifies CASSLSVGRWYGYTF.

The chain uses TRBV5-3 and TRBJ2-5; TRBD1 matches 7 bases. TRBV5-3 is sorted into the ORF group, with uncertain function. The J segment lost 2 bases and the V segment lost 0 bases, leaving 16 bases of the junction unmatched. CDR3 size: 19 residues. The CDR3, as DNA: TGTGCCAGAAGCTTGGGGTTAAGCACAGGGGCCCCCCATCAAGAGACCCAGTACTTC. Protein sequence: CARSLGLSTGAPHQETQYF.

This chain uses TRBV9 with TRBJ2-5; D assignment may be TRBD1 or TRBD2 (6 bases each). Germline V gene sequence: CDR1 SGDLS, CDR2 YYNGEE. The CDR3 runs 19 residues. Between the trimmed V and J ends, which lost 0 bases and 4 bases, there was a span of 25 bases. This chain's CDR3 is CASSVDLTDVWGARETQYF. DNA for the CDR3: TGTGCCAGCAGCGTAGACCTCACCGACGTCTGGGGGGCCAGAGAGACCCAGTACTTC. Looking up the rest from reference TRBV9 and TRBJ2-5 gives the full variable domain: DSGVTQTPKHLITATGQRVTLRCSPRSGDLSVYWYQQSLDQGLQFLIQYYNGEERAKGNILERFSAQQFPDLHSELNLSSLELGDSALYFCASSVDLTDVWGARETQYFGPGTRLLVL.

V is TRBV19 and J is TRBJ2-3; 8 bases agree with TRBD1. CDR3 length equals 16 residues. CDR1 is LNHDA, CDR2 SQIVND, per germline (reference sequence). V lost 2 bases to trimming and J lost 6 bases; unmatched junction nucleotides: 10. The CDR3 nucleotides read TGTGCCAGTAGTATAAGGGGACAGGCCCTTCGGGATACGCAGTATTTT. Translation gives CASSIRGQALRDTQYF. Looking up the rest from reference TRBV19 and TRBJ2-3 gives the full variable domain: DGGITQSPKYLFRKEGQNVTLSCEQNLNHDAMYWYRQDPGQGLRLIYYSQIVNDFQKGDIAEGYSVSREKKESFPLTVTSAQKNPTAFYLCASSIRGQALRDTQYFGPGTRLTVL.

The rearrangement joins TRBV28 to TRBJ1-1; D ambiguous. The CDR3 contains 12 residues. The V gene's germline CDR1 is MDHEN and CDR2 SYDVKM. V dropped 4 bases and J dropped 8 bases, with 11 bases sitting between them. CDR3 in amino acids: CASSSGALEAFF. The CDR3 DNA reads TGTGCCAGCAGTTCGGGAGCACTGGAAGCTTTCTTT.

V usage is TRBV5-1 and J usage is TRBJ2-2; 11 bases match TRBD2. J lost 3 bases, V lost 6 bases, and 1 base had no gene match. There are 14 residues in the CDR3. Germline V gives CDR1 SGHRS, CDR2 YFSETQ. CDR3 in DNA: TGCGCCAGCAAGACTAGCGGGGACACCGGGGAGCTGTTTTTT. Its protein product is CASKTSGDTGELFF.

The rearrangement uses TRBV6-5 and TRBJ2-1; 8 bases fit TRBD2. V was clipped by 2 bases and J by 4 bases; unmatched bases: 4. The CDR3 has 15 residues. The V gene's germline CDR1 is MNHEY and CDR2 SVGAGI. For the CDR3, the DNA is TGTGCCAGCAGTTACACCAGCGGGGGTTACAATGAGCAGTTCTTC. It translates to CASSYTSGGYNEQFF.

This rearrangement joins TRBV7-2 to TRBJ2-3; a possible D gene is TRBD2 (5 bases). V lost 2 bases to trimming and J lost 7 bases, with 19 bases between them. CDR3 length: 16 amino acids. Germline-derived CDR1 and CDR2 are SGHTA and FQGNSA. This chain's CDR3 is CASSLHGVNNGNTQYF. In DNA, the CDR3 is TGTGCCAGCAGCTTACATGGGGTTAATAACGGGAATACGCAGTATTTT.

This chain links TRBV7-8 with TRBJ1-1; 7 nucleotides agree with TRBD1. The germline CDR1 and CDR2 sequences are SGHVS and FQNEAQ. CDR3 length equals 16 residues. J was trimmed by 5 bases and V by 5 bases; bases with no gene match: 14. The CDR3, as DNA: TGTGCCAGCAGCCCACCCGGGGCAGGGGGTTATACTGAAGCTTTCTTT. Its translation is CASSPPGAGGYTEAFF. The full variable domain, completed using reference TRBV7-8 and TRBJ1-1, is GAGVSQSPRYKVAKRGQDVALRCDPISGHVSLFWYQQALGQGPEFLTYFQNEAQLDKSGLPSDRFFAERPEGSVSTLKIQRTQQEDSAVYLCASSPPGAGGYTEAFFGQGTRLTVV.

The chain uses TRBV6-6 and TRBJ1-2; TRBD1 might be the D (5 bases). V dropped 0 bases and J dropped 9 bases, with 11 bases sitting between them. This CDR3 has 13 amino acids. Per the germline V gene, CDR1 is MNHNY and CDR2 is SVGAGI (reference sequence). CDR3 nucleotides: TGTGCCAGCAGTTACTCGACAGATCGGAGCTACACCTTC. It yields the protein CASSYSTDRSYTF.

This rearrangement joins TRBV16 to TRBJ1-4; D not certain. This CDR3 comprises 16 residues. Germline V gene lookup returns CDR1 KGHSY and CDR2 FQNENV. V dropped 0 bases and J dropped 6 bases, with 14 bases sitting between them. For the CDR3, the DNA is TGTGCCAGCAGCCAATCGATTGTATCAGGACATGAAAAACTGTTTTTT. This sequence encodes CASSQSIVSGHEKLFF.

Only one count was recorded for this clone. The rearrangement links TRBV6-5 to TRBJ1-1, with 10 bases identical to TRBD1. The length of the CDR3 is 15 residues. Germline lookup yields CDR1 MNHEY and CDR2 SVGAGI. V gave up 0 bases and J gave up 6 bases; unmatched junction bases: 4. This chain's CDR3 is CASSYSPGQGSEAFF. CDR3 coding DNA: TGTGCCAGCAGTTACTCACCGGGACAGGGGTCTGAAGCTTTCTTT.

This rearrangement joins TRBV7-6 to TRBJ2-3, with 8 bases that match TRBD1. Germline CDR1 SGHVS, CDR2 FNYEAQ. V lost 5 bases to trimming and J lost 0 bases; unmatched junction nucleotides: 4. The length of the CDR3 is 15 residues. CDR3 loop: CASSPRTGSTDTQYF. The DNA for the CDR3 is TGTGCCAGCAGCCCAAGGACAGGGAGCACAGATACGCAGTATTTT. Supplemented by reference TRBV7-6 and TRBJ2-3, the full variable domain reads GAGVSQSPRYKVTKRGQDVALRCDPISGHVSLYWYRQALGQGPEFLTYFNYEAQQDKSGLPNDRFSAERPEGSISTLTIQRTEQRDSAMYRCASSPRTGSTDTQYFGPGTRLTVL.